This T cell receptor (beta chain) was sequenced during a study of technical replicates of blood from several donors. Data came from immunoSEQ multiplex PCR; TCRdb stores just in-frame clones and leaves some out. The sample has approximately 97,000 clones; about 96% are singletons. This CDR3 spans 16 amino acids. Trimming took 1 base from V and 1 from J; bases not matched to a gene: 4. CDR1 and CDR2 from the germline V gene are MDHEN and SYDVKM. The clonotype was recovered from a human donor in good health. Sequenced material: T cells isolated from PBMCs. The rearrangement uses TRBV28 and TRBJ2-1; 7 bases align to TRBD2. CDR3 protein: CASSLLAGVSYNEQFF. CDR3 nucleotide sequence: TGTGCCAGCAGTTTATTGGCGGGAGTATCCTACAATGAGCAGTTCTTC.